A selection of T cell receptor beta chains follows, all from one sample in a study of T-cell reconstitution after alpha-beta-depleted transplantation in children. One entry per CDR3 protein results from TCRdb running MiXCR on the PCR reads. The sample includes over 200,000 distinct CDR3 sequences, around 10% of them seen just once. The source material was PBMCs from the stem cell graft donor, sampled from the stem cell graft. These receptors were obtained from a human donor who donated a stem cell graft to a child with acute lymphoblastic leukemia. Each CDR3 is given with its conserved first and last residue. D genes are given only for firm matches. The size entry is marked missing in some rows and otherwise reads once, few, many or a size class.

size	J	D	V	length	DNA	CDR3
many	TRBJ1-1	NA	TRBV6-6	12	TGTGCCAGCAGGGTTACGAACACTGAAGCTTTCTTT	CASRVTNTEAFF
NA	TRBJ2-1	TRBD2	TRBV6-2/TRBV6-3	12	TGTGCCAGCAGTCTGAGCGGGGGTACGGAGTTCTTC	CASSLSGGTEFF
many	TRBJ1-4	NA	TRBV2	13	TGTGCCAGCAGTGTTGGGTTCGATGAAAAACTGTTTTTT	CASSVGFDEKLFF
NA	TRBJ2-1	TRBD1	TRBV5-5	13	TGTGCCAGCAGCACCGGACAGGTCGATGAGCAGTTCTTC	CASSTGQVDEQFF
few	TRBJ1-4	NA	TRBV19	15	TGTGCCAGTAGTGCCGCCAGGGCGCCTAATGAAAAACTGTTTTTT	CASSAARAPNEKLFF
NA	TRBJ1-6	NA	TRBV4-2	16	TGTGCCAGCAGCCAAGATCTCGGGGCGATTAATTCACCCCTCCACTTT	CASSQDLGAINSPLHF
many	TRBJ1-4	NA	TRBV2	13	TGTGCCAGCAGTGGGGGTCCCGGAGAAAAACTGTTTTTT	CASSGGPGEKLFF
once	TRBJ1-3	NA	TRBV10-1	15	TGCGCCAGCGGAACAAACACGGCCTCTGGAAACACCATATATTTT	CASGTNTASGNTIYF
many	TRBJ1-2	NA	TRBV12-3/TRBV12-4	13	TGTGCCAGCAGGCGGTGGGGGTTCTATGGCTACACCTTC	CASRRWGFYGYTF
many	TRBJ2-1	NA	TRBV25-1	17	TGTGCCAGCAGTGAATATATGAGGACCGACGCATACAATGAGCAGTTCTTC	CASSEYMRTDAYNEQFF
NA	TRBJ2-2	NA	TRBV12-3/TRBV12-4	14	TGTGCCAGCAGTTTAAGACAGTACACCGGGGAGCTGTTTTTT	CASSLRQYTGELFF
many	TRBJ2-1	NA	TRBV6-4	14	TGTGCCAGCAGAGAGGACAGAGTGATCGATGAGCAGTTCTTC	CASREDRVIDEQFF
few	TRBJ2-4	TRBD1	TRBV20-1	12	TGCAGTGCCGTACAGGGGCTACACATTCAGTACTTC	CSAVQGLHIQYF
NA	TRBJ2-1	NA	TRBV4-3	12	TGCGCCAGCAGCCAAGGGGGGAATGAGCAGTTCTTC	CASSQGGNEQFF
many	TRBJ2-7	NA	TRBV5-1	16	TGCGCCAGCAGCTTGAATTCCGGAAATTGGCCCTACGAGCAGTACTTC	CASSLNSGNWPYEQYF
NA	TRBJ2-1	NA	TRBV29-1	11	TGCAGCGCTTCCCCGGGGAATGAGCAGTTCTTC	CSASPGNEQFF
NA	TRBJ1-1	NA	TRBV27	13	TGTGCCAGCAGTTTATATGCGGGGCCTGAAGCTTTCTTT	CASSLYAGPEAFF
NA	TRBJ1-1	TRBD1	TRBV4-2	13	TGTGCCAGCAGCCAGGATCCGGGACAGGGACCTTTCTTT	CASSQDPGQGPFF
few	TRBJ2-1	NA	TRBV5-1	16	TGCGCCAGCAGCTTTTTACTTGGCAGCTCCTACAATGAGCAGTTCTTC	CASSFLLGSSYNEQFF
many	TRBJ2-1	NA	TRBV29-1	10	TGCAGCGTTTTCGACAATGAGCAGTTCTTC	CSVFDNEQFF
few	TRBJ1-2	TRBD1	TRBV7-9	15	TGTGCCAGCAGCTTAGTAGGCGGACAGGGGATCTTCTACACCTTC	CASSLVGGQGIFYTF
NA	TRBJ1-1	NA	TRBV5-1	15	TGCGCCAGCAGCCAAGGGAGTGGGGGGGGGACTGAAGCTTTCTTT	CASSQGSGGGTEAFF
few	TRBJ1-1	NA	TRBV2	14	TGTGCCAGCAGTGGATCGCTAAGGAGCACTGAAGCTTTCTTT	CASSGSLRSTEAFF
NA	TRBJ2-7	NA	TRBV29-1	12	TGCAGCGCGGGAGAGACAGGGTACGAGCAGTACTTC	CSAGETGYEQYF
NA	TRBJ2-3	NA	TRBV20-1	16	TGCAGTGCCGAAACCATCGGGGTATCCAGCACAGATACGCAGTATTTT	CSAETIGVSSTDTQYF
NA	TRBJ2-1	TRBD2	TRBV12-3/TRBV12-4	17	TGTGCCAGCAGTTCGATCGCATGGACTAGCGGGGGCCATGAGCAGTTCTTC	CASSSIAWTSGGHEQFF
many	TRBJ2-5	NA	TRBV5-1	14	TGCGCCAGCAGCTTTATAGCAGGGCGAGAGACCCAGTACTTC	CASSFIAGRETQYF
few	TRBJ1-5	NA	TRBV6-5	14	TGTGCCAGCGTCTGGACACCACGGAATCAGCCCCAGCATTTT	CASVWTPRNQPQHF
NA	TRBJ1-2	NA	TRBV20-1	15	TGCAGTGCTAGCGCCCGGCAGGGGAAGGGGAGAGGCTACACCTTC	CSASARQGKGRGYTF
many	TRBJ1-1	NA	TRBV10-2	11	TGCGCCAGTTTTGCGAGGACTGAAGCTTTCTTT	CASFARTEAFF
many	TRBJ1-1	NA	TRBV7-9	16	TGTGCCAGCAGCTTAGTATCCGGGCCCCTGAACACTGAAGCTTTCTTT	CASSLVSGPLNTEAFF
NA	TRBJ1-1	NA	TRBV10-1	13	TGCGCCAGCAGTGAGGGGACCCGCCCTGAAGCTTTCTTT	CASSEGTRPEAFF
few	TRBJ1-4	NA	TRBV10-2	12	TGCGCCAGCAGTGAACGCCCGCTAAAACTGTTTTTT	CASSERPLKLFF
NA	TRBJ1-5	NA	TRBV6-2/TRBV6-3	14	TGTGCCAGCAGTTACCTGACAGTTAATCAGCCCCAGCATTTT	CASSYLTVNQPQHF
NA	TRBJ2-7	NA	TRBV15	13	TGTGCCACCAGCCCCCAGTTGGGGGTCGAGCAGTACTTC	CATSPQLGVEQYF
few	TRBJ2-2	NA	TRBV5-6	16	TGTGCCAGCAGCGACGAACCCCAGGGACACACCGGGGAGCTGTTTTTT	CASSDEPQGHTGELFF
few	TRBJ1-1	TRBD1	TRBV6-5	14	TGTGCCAGCCTCTCAGGGGGCGCTGGGACTGAAGCTTTCTTT	CASLSGGAGTEAFF
few	TRBJ1-4	NA	TRBV5-4	14	TGTGCCAGCAGCTCCGCGGCCGGTCCTGAAAAACTGTTTTTT	CASSSAAGPEKLFF
few	TRBJ1-2	TRBD1	TRBV5-1	15	TGCGCCAGCAGCGGGGGACAGGGCTATAACTATGGCTACACCTTC	CASSGGQGYNYGYTF
few	TRBJ2-2	TRBD2	TRBV24-1	14	TGTGCCACCAGTGGTCCGGGGGGCACCGGGGAGCTGTTTTTT	CATSGPGGTGELFF
many	TRBJ2-2	NA	TRBV19	16	TGTGCCAGTAGTATAGTGATGACAGCGAACACCGGGGAGCTGTTTTTT	CASSIVMTANTGELFF